These 14 T cell receptor beta chains were all obtained from the same sample, sequenced in a study of blood T cell repertoires in COVID-19. Profiled with immunoSEQ multiplex PCR; TCRdb holds only in-frame clones, not every one. The sample includes tens of thousands of clones, 84% of them seen just once. The sample taken for sequencing was peripheral blood. Every receptor here comes from a man aged 45-60 years with acute or convalescent COVID-19.

The rearrangement links TRBV9 to TRBJ2-2; D is uncertain. CDR3 size: 14 residues. V shed 4 bases and J shed 1 base, with 8 bases lying between them. Germline CDR1 is SGDLS and CDR2 is YYNGEE. The CDR3 reads CASSPRLNTGELFF. The DNA of the CDR3 is TGTGCCAGCAGCCCTCGGTTGAACACCGGGGAGCTGTTTTTT. Supplemented by reference TRBV9 and TRBJ2-2, the full variable domain reads DSGVTQTPKHLITATGQRVTLRCSPRSGDLSVYWYQQSLDQGLQFLIQYYNGEERAKGNILERFSAQQFPDLHSELNLSSLELGDSALYFCASSPRLNTGELFFGEGSRLTVL.

This chain uses TRBV6-5 with TRBJ1-1; D is ambiguous. The CDR3 runs to 14 residues. Germline CDR1 reads MNHEY; CDR2 reads SVGAGI. Trimming left V 5 bases short and J 2 bases short, with 12 bases between. Here the CDR3 DNA reads TGTGCCAGCAGTATTATGGTACTAAACACTGAAGCTTTCTTT. It encodes CASSIMVLNTEAFF.

V and J are TRBV12-3 or TRBV12-4 and TRBJ2-2; 7 bases match TRBD2. The junction had 8 bases not matched to a gene; V was cut back by 3 bases and J by 13 bases. This CDR3 has 13 residues. The CDR3 coding sequence is TGTGCCAGCAGTTTGGGAGGAAAGCGGGGGCTGTTTTTT. Translating gives CASSLGGKRGLFF.

The chain employs TRBV24-1 and TRBJ2-7, with D perhaps TRBD1 (5 bases). Trimming took off 4 bases at V and 0 bases at J, with 12 bases between the two ends. Germline assignment: CDR1 KGHDR and CDR2 SFDVKD. CDR3 length: 15 residues. This CDR3 is CATSDPQDSSYEQYF. The CDR3 DNA sequence: TGTGCCACCAGTGACCCCCAAGACAGCTCCTACGAGCAGTACTTC.

V is TRBV27 and J is TRBJ1-1; D unclear. The V end was cut by 6 bases, the J end by 6 bases, with 20 bases between. Germline V gene data show CDR1 as MNHEY and CDR2 as SMNVEV (reference sequence). The CDR3 is 15 amino acids. The CDR3 sequence is CASSPAVRDWAEAFF. DNA for the CDR3: TGTGCCAGCAGCCCCGCCGTTCGGGATTGGGCTGAAGCTTTCTTT.

This clone was counted a few times. The V call is TRBV9, the J call TRBJ1-6; TRBD1 might be the D (6 bases). This CDR3 is built from 15 residues. CDR1 and CDR2 from the germline V gene are SGDLS and YYNGEE. Trimming stripped 4 bases from V and 7 bases from J, with 15 bases between. CDR3 sequence (DNA): TGTGCCAGCAGCCTCCTAGGGGGTTTGAATTCACCCCTCCACTTT. Protein sequence: CASSLLGGLNSPLHF. The full variable domain, in which reference TRBV9 and TRBJ1-6 provide the parts outside the CDR3, is DSGVTQTPKHLITATGQRVTLRCSPRSGDLSVYWYQQSLDQGLQFLIQYYNGEERAKGNILERFSAQQFPDLHSELNLSSLELGDSALYFCASSLLGGLNSPLHFGNGTRLTVT.

This clone was observed a handful of times. The rearrangement joins TRBV28 to TRBJ2-7; TRBD2 matches 9 bases. The CDR3 extends over 14 amino acids. Per germline, CDR1 MDHEN and CDR2 SYDVKM. Trimming cost V 4 bases and J 3 bases; bases outside gene matches: 4. The CDR3 here is CASSWTSVIYEQYF. The CDR3 coding sequence is TGTGCCAGCAGTTGGACTAGCGTTATCTACGAGCAGTACTTC.

This chain connects TRBV5-4 to TRBJ2-1; D unclear. Trimming removed 4 bases from V and 4 bases from J, with 12 bases in between. This CDR3 has 14 amino acids. In germline, CDR1 is SGHNT, CDR2 YYREEE (reference sequence). CDR3 sequence reads: CASSPGAEYNEQFF. In DNA, the CDR3 is TGTGCCAGCAGCCCCGGAGCAGAATACAATGAGCAGTTCTTC. Full variable domain (missing parts from reference TRBV5-4 and TRBJ2-1): ETGVTQSPTHLIKTRGQQVTLRCSSQSGHNTVSWYQQALGQGPQFIFQYYREEENGRGNFPPRFSGLQFPNYSSELNVNALELDDSALYLCASSPGAEYNEQFFGPGTRLTVL.

The chain joins TRBV3-1 (or the pseudogene TRBV3-2) to TRBJ2-2; D is unclear. The CDR3 runs 15 residues. The germline V gene has CDR1 LGHDT and CDR2 YNNKEL (reference sequence). Between the trimmed V and J ends, which lost 1 base and 3 bases, there was a span of 9 bases. The CDR3 here is CASSQVPGHTGELFF. The CDR3, as DNA: TGTGCCAGCAGCCAAGTCCCGGGTCACACCGGGGAGCTGTTTTTT.

This chain links TRBV30 with TRBJ1-5; D uncertain. V was clipped by 0 bases and J by 7 bases, with 13 bases between them. The germline V gene encodes CDR1 GTSNPN and CDR2 SVGIG (reference sequence). The CDR3 is 14 amino acids. The CDR3 spells CAWSVRRGRQPQHF. Here the CDR3 DNA reads TGTGCCTGGAGTGTTAGGAGAGGGAGGCAGCCCCAGCATTTT.

V and J are TRBV3-1 (or the pseudogene TRBV3-2) and TRBJ2-3; 9 nucleotides line up with TRBD2. Trimming removed 5 bases from V and 4 bases from J; junction bases left unmatched: 7. This CDR3 spans 15 amino acids. Germline-derived CDR1 and CDR2 are LGHDT and YNNKEL (reference sequence). CDR3 DNA: TGTGCCAGCAGCGGTAGCGGGAGTGGTGCAGATACGCAGTATTTT. It codes for CASSGSGSGADTQYF.

The V gene is TRBV28, the J gene TRBJ2-7; TRBD2 aligns across 9 bases. The germline gives CDR1 MDHEN, CDR2 SYDVKM. The CDR3 has 14 residues. The ends lost 7 bases at V and 5 bases at J; junction bases unmatched: 9. The CDR3, as DNA: TGTGCCAGCACCCCCGGCGGGAGGGTGAACGAGCAGTACTTC. Translated, it gives CASTPGGRVNEQYF.

This chain connects TRBV7-9 to TRBJ2-1; D may be TRBD1 (7 bases). From germline, CDR1 is SEHNR and CDR2 FQNEAQ (reference sequence). This CDR3 region has 15 residues. Trimming removed 4 bases at V and 0 bases at J, with 10 bases between. CDR3 DNA sequence: TGTGCCAGCAGCTCGGAGGGGGCCTCCTACAATGAGCAGTTCTTC. It codes for CASSSEGASYNEQFF.

This clone has just a few counts. The chain uses TRBV24-1 and TRBJ2-7, with 7 bases matching TRBD1. Germline V gives CDR1 KGHDR, CDR2 SFDVKD. V lost 7 bases and J lost 3; bases outside the gene matches: 8. The CDR3 contains 14 residues. In nucleotides, the CDR3 is TGTGCCACCAGCCGGTCGGGACAGTACTACGAGCAGTACTTC. This codes for CATSRSGQYYEQYF.